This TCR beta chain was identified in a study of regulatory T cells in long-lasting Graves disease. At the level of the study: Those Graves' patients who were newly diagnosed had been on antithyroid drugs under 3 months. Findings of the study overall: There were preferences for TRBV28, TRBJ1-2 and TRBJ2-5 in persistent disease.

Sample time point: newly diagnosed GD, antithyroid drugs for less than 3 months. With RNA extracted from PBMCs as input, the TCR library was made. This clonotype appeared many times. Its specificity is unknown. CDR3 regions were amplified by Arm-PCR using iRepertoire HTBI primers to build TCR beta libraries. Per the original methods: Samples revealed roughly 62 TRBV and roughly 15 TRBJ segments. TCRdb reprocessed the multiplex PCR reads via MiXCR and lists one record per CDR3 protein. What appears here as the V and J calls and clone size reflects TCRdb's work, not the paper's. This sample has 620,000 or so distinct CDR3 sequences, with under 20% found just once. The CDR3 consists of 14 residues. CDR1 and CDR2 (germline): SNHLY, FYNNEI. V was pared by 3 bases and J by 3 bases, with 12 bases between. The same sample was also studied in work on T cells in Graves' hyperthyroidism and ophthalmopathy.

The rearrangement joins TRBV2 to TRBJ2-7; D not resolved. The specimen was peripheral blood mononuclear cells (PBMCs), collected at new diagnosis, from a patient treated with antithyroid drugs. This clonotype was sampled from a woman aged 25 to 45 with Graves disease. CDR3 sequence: CASSETASDYEQYF. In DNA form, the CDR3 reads TGTGCCAGCAGTGAGACCGCTTCCGACTACGAGCAGTACTTC.